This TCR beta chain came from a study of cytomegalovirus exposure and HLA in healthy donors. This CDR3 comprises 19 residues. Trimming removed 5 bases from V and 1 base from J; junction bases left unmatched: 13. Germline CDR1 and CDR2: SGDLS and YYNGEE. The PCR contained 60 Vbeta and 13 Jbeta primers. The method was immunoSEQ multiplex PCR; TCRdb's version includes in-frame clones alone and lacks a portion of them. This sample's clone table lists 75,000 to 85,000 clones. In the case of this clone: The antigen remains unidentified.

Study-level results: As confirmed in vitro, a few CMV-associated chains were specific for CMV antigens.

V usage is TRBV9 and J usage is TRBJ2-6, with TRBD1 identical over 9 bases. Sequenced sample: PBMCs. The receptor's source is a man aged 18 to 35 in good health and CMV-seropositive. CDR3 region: CASSGRGDRGRSGANVLTF. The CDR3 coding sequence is TGTGCCAGCAGTGGCAGGGGAGACAGGGGGAGGTCTGGGGCCAACGTCCTGACTTTC.